This T cell receptor (beta chain) derives from a study of CD8 T cells in ankylosing spondylitis. Study-level results: Disease-linked clones were CD8+ and relatively rare in peripheral blood. Significant enrichment of disease-linked clones was reportedly seen in matched ankylosing spondylitis synovial fluid. What appeared characteristic of ankylosing spondylitis blood was a TCR beta motif of eight highly homologous variants.

Worth noting for this clonotype: The antigen is unknown.

Deletions cut 5 bases from V and 6 bases from J, with 20 bases between. Germline loops: CDR1 SGHTA, CDR2 FQGTGA. This CDR3 is built from 16 residues. Construction of TCR beta libraries was performed using quantitative 5'-RACE with molecular barcodes. TCRdb passed the 5' RACE reads through MiXCR, listing each CDR3 protein once. The data hold fewer than 500,000 distinct CDR3 sequences, with around 24% observed a single time. This TCR was recovered from a male donor with ankylosing spondylitis. Sequences were obtained from blood, either unsorted or a sorted T cell fraction (not recorded which). The chain recombines TRBV7-3 with TRBJ2-1; possibly TRBD1 or TRBD2 for D (5 bases each). CDR3 DNA sequence: TGTGCCAGCAGCACATGGGGGTCTAGCAGTGTCAATGAGCAGTTCTTC. It codes for CASSTWGSSSVNEQFF.